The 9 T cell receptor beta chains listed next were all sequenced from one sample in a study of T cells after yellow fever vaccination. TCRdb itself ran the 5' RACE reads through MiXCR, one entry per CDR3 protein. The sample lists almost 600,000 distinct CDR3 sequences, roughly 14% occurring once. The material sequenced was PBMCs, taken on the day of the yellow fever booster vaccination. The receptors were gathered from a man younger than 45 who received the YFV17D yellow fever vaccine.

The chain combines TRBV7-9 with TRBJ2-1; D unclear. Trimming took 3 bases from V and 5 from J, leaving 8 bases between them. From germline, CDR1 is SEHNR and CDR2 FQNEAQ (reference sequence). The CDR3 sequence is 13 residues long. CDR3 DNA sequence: TGTGCCAGCAGCTTTAACAGAAACAATGAGCAGTTCTTC. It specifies CASSFNRNNEQFF.

Here the CDR3 reads CASSLLAILSYEQYF. CDR3 sequence (DNA): TGTGCCAGCAGCTTGTTGGCCATTCTCTCCTACGAGCAGTACTTC. The rearrangement links TRBV5-6 to TRBJ2-7; no firm D call. Germline CDR1 and CDR2: SGHDT and YYEEEE. V lost 1 base and J lost 0, with 11 bases in between. The CDR3 covers 15 residues.

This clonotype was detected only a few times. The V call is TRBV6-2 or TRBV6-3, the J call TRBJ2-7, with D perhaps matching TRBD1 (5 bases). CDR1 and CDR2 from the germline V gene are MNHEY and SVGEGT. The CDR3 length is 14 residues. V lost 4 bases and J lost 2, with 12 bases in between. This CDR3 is CASSLGDTAYEQYF. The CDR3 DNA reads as TGTGCCAGCAGTTTAGGGGATACCGCCTACGAGCAGTACTTC.

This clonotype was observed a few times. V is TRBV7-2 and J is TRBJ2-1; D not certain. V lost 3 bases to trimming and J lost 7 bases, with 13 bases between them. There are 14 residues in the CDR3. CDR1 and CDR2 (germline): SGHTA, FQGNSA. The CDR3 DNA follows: TGTGCCAGCAGCTTCCGTCGCCGGGCGAATGAGCAGTTCTTC. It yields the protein CASSFRRRANEQFF.

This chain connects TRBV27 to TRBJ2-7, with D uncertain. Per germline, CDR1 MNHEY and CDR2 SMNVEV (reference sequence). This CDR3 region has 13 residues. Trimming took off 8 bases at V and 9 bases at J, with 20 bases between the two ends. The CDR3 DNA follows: TGTGCCAGCTCTTCGGGCCCGCAATTTTTGCAGTACTTC. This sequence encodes CASSSGPQFLQYF.

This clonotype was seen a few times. CDR3 nucleotides: TGTGCCAGCAGCTTAAACGGGAGGGCCGGAGATACGCAGTATTTT. Translated: CASSLNGRAGDTQYF. V usage is TRBV7-3 and J usage is TRBJ2-3; TRBD2 matches 8 bases. Germline V gives CDR1 SGHTA, CDR2 FQGTGA. The CDR3 covers 15 residues. Trimming removed 1 base from V and 5 bases from J; junction bases left unmatched: 5.

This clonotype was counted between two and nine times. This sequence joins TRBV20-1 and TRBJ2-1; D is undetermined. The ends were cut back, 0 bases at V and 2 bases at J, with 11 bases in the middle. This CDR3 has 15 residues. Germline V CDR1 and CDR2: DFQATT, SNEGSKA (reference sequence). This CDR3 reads CSARDLTLPYNEQFF. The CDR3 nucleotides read TGCAGTGCTAGAGATCTGACTCTCCCCTACAATGAGCAGTTCTTC.

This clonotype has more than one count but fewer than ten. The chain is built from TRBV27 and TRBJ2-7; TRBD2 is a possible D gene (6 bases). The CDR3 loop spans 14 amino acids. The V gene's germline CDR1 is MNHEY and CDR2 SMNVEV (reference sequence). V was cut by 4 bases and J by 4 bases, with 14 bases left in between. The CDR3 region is CASSSLTGEYEQYF. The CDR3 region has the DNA TGTGCCAGCAGTTCCCTGACGGGGGAATACGAGCAGTACTTC.

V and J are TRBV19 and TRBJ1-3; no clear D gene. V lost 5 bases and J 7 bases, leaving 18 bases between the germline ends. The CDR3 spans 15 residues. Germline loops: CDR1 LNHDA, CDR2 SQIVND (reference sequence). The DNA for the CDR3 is TGTGCCAGTAGTCTTGGACTACTGGAGGCGAACACCATATATTTT. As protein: CASSLGLLEANTIYF.